This TCR beta chain was recovered during a study of T cells after yellow fever vaccination. This clonotype was detected a few times. The CDR3 contains 16 residues. Germline CDR1 reads MNHEY; CDR2 reads SMNVEV (reference sequence). V was pared by 2 bases and J by 9 bases, with 7 bases of the junction left unmatched. Conversion of TCR transcripts into cDNA relied on 5'RACE template switching, which added a universal primer site and UMIs. TCRdb passed the 5' RACE reads through MiXCR, listing each CDR3 protein once. The data show about 350,000 distinct CDR3 sequences, roughly 8.4% seen once. This chain joins TRBV27 and TRBJ2-1; 13 bases align to TRBD2. The material sequenced was PBMCs, taken 35 to 50 days after the first yellow fever vaccination. This receptor was taken from a man younger than 35 who received the YFV17D yellow fever vaccine. The CDR3, as DNA: TGTGCCAGCAGTTTACTGGGACTAGCGGGGTCCGGTGAGCAGTTCTTC. Translation: CASSLLGLAGSGEQFF.